This TCR beta chain was profiled in a study of CD4 T cells in relation to SARS-CoV-2 and coronaviruses. Profiled with immunoSEQ multiplex PCR; TCRdb holds only in-frame clones, not every one. The profile covers tens of thousands of clones, with 65% to 80% appearing a single time and around 11% taken by the ten largest. Germline V gives CDR1 LGHDT, CDR2 YNNKEL (reference sequence). Trimming removed 4 bases from V and 13 bases from J; junction bases left unmatched: 7. The CDR3 contains 11 residues. Unexposed donor CD4+ T cells date from about 2011-2018, before the COVID-19 pandemic. CD4+ T cells were isolated from the cells after around 9 days of culture. Unexposed-donor CD4+ T cells were probed with SARS-CoV-2 S/N and four cold-coronavirus spikes, cells permitting. Comments on this clone: The antigen is not known.

The chain joins TRBV3-1 (or the pseudogene TRBV3-2) to TRBJ2-7; TRBD2 agrees at 7 bases. Sample: CD4+ T cells from PBMCs, cultured in vitro. This receptor was obtained from a human donor in good health. CDR3 sequence reads: CASSPGLKLYF. The CDR3 DNA is TGTGCCAGCAGCCCGGGACTAAAGCTATACTTC.